These 13 T cell receptor beta chains were all obtained from the same sample, sequenced in a study of blood T cell repertoires in COVID-19. Sequenced by immunoSEQ multiplex PCR; TCRdb stores in-frame clones only, minus some. The profile shows 150,000 to 200,000 clones, approximately 84% of them singletons. The sample consisted of peripheral blood. These receptors were taken from a human donor with acute or convalescent COVID-19. The donor label of this sample is uncertain.

The chain joins TRBV3-1 (or the pseudogene TRBV3-2) to TRBJ2-3; 8 nucleotides line up with TRBD2. Germline V gene data show CDR1 as LGHDT and CDR2 as YNNKEL (reference sequence). The CDR3 loop spans 17 amino acids. J gave up 2 bases and V 2 bases, and 9 bases lay outside the gene matches. The CDR3 DNA sequence: TGTGCCAGCAGCCAACCCCTAGCGGGTCTCTTCACAGATACGCAGTATTTT. Translation: CASSQPLAGLFTDTQYF.

V gene TRBV6-4 combines with J gene TRBJ2-1, with TRBD2 identical over 7 bases. The germline V gene encodes CDR1 MRHNA and CDR2 SNTAGT. V lost 10 bases to trimming and J lost 5 bases; unmatched junction nucleotides: 14. The CDR3 loop spans 15 amino acids. CDR3 nucleotides: TGTGCCACCAGCATTGAAGCGGGGAGACACAATGAGCAGTTCTTC. Protein product: CATSIEAGRHNEQFF.

CDR3 DNA sequence: TGTGCCAGTAGTATAGACAGGGCTAGTGAGACCGGGGAGCTGTTTTTT. The encoded protein is CASSIDRASETGELFF. The chain carries TRBV19 and TRBJ2-2; possibly TRBD1 for D (5 bases). The V end was cut by 0 bases, the J end by 5 bases, with 13 bases between. There are 16 residues in the CDR3. CDR1 and CDR2 (germline): LNHDA, SQIVND (reference sequence).

The chain carries TRBV6-2 or TRBV6-3 and TRBJ2-4; D is uncertain. V was shortened by 6 bases and J by 7 bases, with 10 bases between the two germline ends. The CDR3 is 12 amino acids. Germline CDR1 and CDR2: MNHEY and SVGEGT. The CDR3: CASSPLGNIQYF. The CDR3 nucleotides are TGTGCCAGCAGCCCCCTCGGGAACATTCAGTACTTC.

This chain connects TRBV10-3 to TRBJ2-2; D might be TRBD2 (5 bases). V was cut by 4 bases and J by 7 bases, with 13 bases left in between. The germline CDR1 and CDR2 sequences are ENHRY and SYGVKD. There are 14 residues in the CDR3. The CDR3 is CAISVLDEVGELFF. The CDR3 region has the DNA TGTGCCATCAGTGTACTAGATGAGGTCGGGGAGCTGTTTTTT.

This sequence joins TRBV5-6 and TRBJ1-6; TRBD1 might be the D (5 bases). V lost 0 bases and J 7 bases, leaving 17 bases between the germline ends. This CDR3 has 17 residues. Germline-derived CDR1 and CDR2 are SGHDT and YYEEEE. As DNA, the CDR3 is TGTGCCAGCAGCTTGGCGGGAGGACACCTTACCAATTCACCCCTCCACTTT. Residues: CASSLAGGHLTNSPLHF.

The chain couples TRBV7-3 to TRBJ1-1; perhaps TRBD1 as D (6 bases). Trimming cost V 5 bases and J 3 bases, with 16 bases left between them. Germline V lookup: CDR1 SGHTA, CDR2 FQGTGA. This CDR3 region has 15 residues. The CDR3 coding sequence is TGTGCCAGCAGCCACTCTCTCAGGGGCGACACTGAAGCTTTCTTT. Its translation is CASSHSLRGDTEAFF.

The chain has TRBV9 and TRBJ2-3, with D possibly TRBD1 on 5 matching bases. Germline loops: CDR1 SGDLS, CDR2 YYNGEE. The CDR3 spans 13 residues. The V gene lost 4 bases and the J gene lost 6 bases, with 12 bases spanning the gap. The CDR3: CASSIDSRDTQYF. The CDR3 DNA reads as TGTGCCAGCAGCATCGACAGCCGGGATACGCAGTATTTT.

The CDR3 bases are TGTGCCAGCAGGAGGGGACAGGAGGCCTACGAGCAGTACTTC. Its translation is CASRRGQEAYEQYF. This rearrangement joins TRBV6-5 to TRBJ2-7; 8 bases are shared with TRBD1. From germline, CDR1 is MNHEY and CDR2 SVGAGI. The CDR3 has 14 residues. With 6 bases clipped from V and 2 bases from J, the junction kept 6 bases outside the gene matches.

This chain uses TRBV19 with TRBJ1-2; D gene uncertain. V shed 3 bases and J shed 3 bases, with 14 bases lying between them. Looked up from germline, CDR1 is LNHDA and CDR2 is SQIVND (reference sequence). The CDR3 spans 15 residues. CDR3 nucleotides: TGTGCCAGTAGTATCAGCCCTGACTCTTACTATGGCTACACCTTC. Translating gives CASSISPDSYYGYTF.

The chain carries TRBV28 and TRBJ1-5; the D is unclear. The CDR3 consists of 15 residues. CDR1 and CDR2 (germline): MDHEN, SYDVKM. V lost 7 bases to trimming and J lost 3 bases, with 16 bases between them. The CDR3 region has the DNA TGTGCCAGCAAGAATTTGGAGGGTTTCAATCAGCCCCAGCATTTT. As protein: CASKNLEGFNQPQHF.

This clone was seen only a few times. The CDR3 is CASNTPGQAKEKLFF. The CDR3 DNA reads as TGTGCCAGTAATACCCCGGGACAGGCGAAAGAAAAACTGTTTTTT. V is TRBV19 and J is TRBJ1-4; 8 positions match TRBD1. Germline-derived CDR1 and CDR2 are LNHDA and SQIVND (reference sequence). The CDR3 has 15 residues. Trimming removed 7 bases from V and 8 bases from J; junction bases left unmatched: 12.

In its sample, this clone was seen once. V gene TRBV5-5 combines with J gene TRBJ1-2; 7 bases fit TRBD1. The CDR3 spans 15 residues. The trim removed 2 bases at V and 8 bases at J, leaving 12 bases unmatched. Germline CDR1 is SGHKS and CDR2 is YYEKEE (reference sequence). This CDR3 reads CASSFIGTVFSGYTF. The CDR3 DNA sequence: TGTGCCAGCAGCTTTATCGGGACAGTTTTTTCGGGCTACACCTTC.